This T cell receptor beta chain is from a study of vaccination and CD4 T cells after COVID-19. Study at large: Blood was drawn a median roughly 68 days post second dose, range 14 to 241.

Cultured CD4+ T cells had their DNA profiled by the Oncomine TCR Beta short-read assay. TCRdb re-derived calls from the PCR reads in MiXCR, one entry per CDR3 protein. Found here are 300 to 350 distinct CDR3 sequences, 6% to 9.5% of them singletons; the top ten hold 22%. CDR1 SGHNT and CDR2 YYREEE come from the germline V gene (reference sequence). V was clipped by 7 bases and J by 6 bases; unmatched bases: 10. This CDR3 region has 14 residues. The treatment was: roughly ten-day PBMC culture with coronavirus spike peptide pools or control peptides (ViraFEST assay). CD4+ T lymphocytes from the unexposed donor were collected before the COVID-19 pandemic (2011-2018). ViraFEST enlarged antigen-specific T cell populations with peptide pools and afterwards sequenced TCRs. This clonotype counts as large. No antigen is known for it.

V usage is TRBV5-4 and J usage is TRBJ2-1; 7 nucleotides align to TRBD2. Sequencing was carried out using CD4+ T cells from blood, cultured in vitro. This receptor was identified in a human donor in good health. Here the CDR3 DNA reads TGTGCCAGCCCGGGGGGAGCAGGGACCAATGAGCAGTTCTTC. Protein: CASPGGAGTNEQFF.